The 23 T cell receptor beta chains below all came from one sample that was sequenced in a study of blood T cell repertoires in COVID-19. Assay: immunoSEQ multiplex PCR; the TCRdb copy retains only in-frame clones and omits some. The sample lists some 330,000 clones, 65% to 90% seen once, with approximately 4.1% in the top ten. Sequenced material: PBMCs or T cells enriched from blood (not recorded which). The receptors come from a man aged 25-45 years who had recovered from COVID-19.

V usage is TRBV5-4 and J usage is TRBJ2-3, with TRBD2 matching 7 bases. The junction had 13 bases not matched to a gene; V was cut back by 2 bases and J by 7 bases. From germline, CDR1 is SGHNT and CDR2 YYREEE (reference sequence). The CDR3 contains 16 residues. The CDR3 protein is CASSLPIAGGSHTQYF. The CDR3 nucleotides read TGTGCCAGCAGCTTACCTATAGCGGGTGGTAGCCATACGCAGTATTTT.

This sequence joins TRBV24-1 and TRBJ2-7; possible D gene TRBD1, 6 bases. V was shortened by 3 bases and J by 7 bases, with 12 bases between the two germline ends. The germline CDR1 and CDR2 sequences are KGHDR and SFDVKD. This CDR3 is 13 amino acids long. The CDR3 region is CATSDHPQGEQYF. CDR3 nucleotide sequence: TGTGCCACCAGTGATCACCCTCAGGGGGAGCAGTACTTC.

The V and J genes are TRBV15 and TRBJ2-7; 10 bases fit TRBD1. CDR1 LNHNV and CDR2 YYDKDF come from the germline V gene (reference sequence). The CDR3 is made up of 15 amino acids. V was pared by 0 bases and J by 6 bases, with 5 bases of the junction left unmatched. The CDR3 nucleotides read TGTGCCACCAGCAGAGATGGGGGGACAGGGGTCGAGCAGTACTTC. It translates to CATSRDGGTGVEQYF.

The chain has TRBV3-1 (or the pseudogene TRBV3-2) and TRBJ2-2; D perhaps matches TRBD2 (5 bases). The V gene's germline CDR1 is LGHDT and CDR2 YNNKEL (reference sequence). V lost 5 bases, J lost 6 bases, and 19 bases lay in between. This CDR3 has 16 residues. The DNA for the CDR3 is TGTGCCAGCAGCTCCAGAGGGCCCAGATCTCCCGGGGAGCTGTTTTTT. Protein: CASSSRGPRSPGELFF.

This rearrangement joins TRBV28 to TRBJ2-7, with D possibly matching TRBD2 (5 bases). CDR3 length: 14 residues. Trimming removed 6 bases at V and 7 bases at J, with 19 bases between. Germline V gives CDR1 MDHEN, CDR2 SYDVKM. The CDR3 loop reads CASRTRADLSEQYF. CDR3 in DNA: TGTGCCAGCAGAACCCGAGCGGACCTTTCTGAGCAGTACTTC.

V usage is TRBV6-1 and J usage is TRBJ1-2; tentatively, D is TRBD1 (6 bases). V gave up 0 bases and J gave up 8 bases, with 13 bases separating them. The CDR3 sequence is 14 residues long. CDR1 is MNHNS and CDR2 is SASEGT in the germline V gene. The CDR3 reads CASSEAGGAQGYTF. CDR3 nucleotides: TGTGCCAGCAGTGAAGCTGGGGGGGCGCAAGGCTACACCTTC.

The rearrangement uses TRBV6-5 and TRBJ2-7, with 10 positions matching TRBD2. CDR3 length: 16 residues. CDR1 is MNHEY, CDR2 SVGAGI, per germline. With 0 bases clipped from V and 5 bases from J, the junction kept 7 bases outside the gene matches. The DNA of the CDR3 is TGTGCCAGCAGTTACTCGTCTAGCGGGAGTCGGGACGAGCAGTACTTC. Translating gives CASSYSSSGSRDEQYF.

The rearrangement links TRBV7-9 to TRBJ2-5, with 8 bases fitting TRBD1. Germline assignment: CDR1 SEHNR and CDR2 FQNEAQ (reference sequence). Trimming took 5 bases from V and 7 from J; bases not matched to a gene: 6. This CDR3 contains 13 residues. CDR3 loop: CASSPDRVRTQYF. CDR3 DNA: TGTGCCAGCAGCCCGGACAGGGTACGGACCCAGTACTTC.

A few counts support this clone. The chain links TRBV11-2 to TRBJ1-6; D is uncertain. V was pared by 0 bases and J by 6 bases, with 12 bases between. The CDR3 covers 16 residues. Germline V gives CDR1 SGHAT, CDR2 FQNNGV. The CDR3 loop reads CASSLDFGRINSPLHF. The CDR3, as DNA: TGTGCCAGCAGCTTAGATTTTGGCAGGATTAATTCACCCCTCCACTTT.

The rearrangement links TRBV27 to TRBJ2-1; D remains ambiguous. V lost 3 bases to trimming and J lost 9 bases, with 9 bases between them. The CDR3 spans 12 residues. Per germline, CDR1 MNHEY and CDR2 SMNVEV (reference sequence). In DNA form, the CDR3 reads TGTGCCAGCAGTTTCCTCTACGGTGAGCAGTTCTTC. As protein: CASSFLYGEQFF.

This clone was seen only once. CDR3 coding DNA: TGTGCCAGCAGCCATCCGGGACAGGGGCCAAAAGGGAATCAGCCCCAGCATTTT. Translating gives CASSHPGQGPKGNQPQHF. This chain links TRBV11-2 with TRBJ1-5; TRBD1 agrees at 10 bases. CDR1 and CDR2 (germline): SGHAT, FQNNGV. V gave up 5 bases and J gave up 4 bases; unmatched junction bases: 14. The CDR3 contains 18 residues. Full variable domain (rest looked up from reference TRBV11-2 and TRBJ1-5): EAGVAQSPRYKIIEKRQSVAFWCNPISGHATLYWYQQILGQGPKLLIQFQNNGVVDDSQLPKDRFSAERLKGVDSTLKIQPAKLEDSAVYLCASSHPGQGPKGNQPQHFGDGTRLSIL.

The V call is TRBV5-1, the J call TRBJ2-7; D is possibly TRBD1 (6 bases). Germline lookup yields CDR1 SGHRS and CDR2 YFSETQ. V was shortened by 4 bases and J by 3 bases, with 14 bases between the two germline ends. This CDR3 region has 14 residues. The DNA of the CDR3 is TGCGCCAGCAGCCACAACAGGGAAAACTACGAGCAGTACTTC. Translated: CASSHNRENYEQYF.

In DNA form, the CDR3 reads TGTGCCAGCTCACCGGAGGGCGAGCAGTACTTC. It is translated as CASSPEGEQYF. The chain links TRBV18 to TRBJ2-7; D perhaps matches TRBD2 (6 bases). Germline values: CDR1 KGHSH, CDR2 LQKENI. Trimming removed 3 bases from V and 6 bases from J, with 6 bases in between. This CDR3 is 11 amino acids long.

The genes are TRBV10-2 and TRBJ1-2; possible D gene TRBD1, 6 bases. V was trimmed by 6 bases and J by 2 bases, leaving 16 bases between them. Germline lookup yields CDR1 WSHSY and CDR2 SAAADI. CDR3 size: 15 residues. CDR3 amino acids: CASRPADSLNYGYTF. CDR3 bases: TGCGCCAGCAGGCCCGCGGACAGCCTGAACTATGGCTACACCTTC.

This chain connects TRBV15 to TRBJ1-1, with a possible D match to TRBD1 (6 bases). Deletions cut 1 base from V and 1 base from J, with 13 bases between. Germline V gene data show CDR1 as LNHNV and CDR2 as YYDKDF (reference sequence). CDR3 length: 16 residues. The CDR3 nucleotides read TGTGCCACCAGCAGAGTACGTGGCAGGGGGAACACTGAAGCTTTCTTT. Residues: CATSRVRGRGNTEAFF.

The chain has TRBV7-9 and TRBJ2-3, with a tentative D call TRBD2 (6 bases). Trimming took 5 bases from V and 1 from J, leaving 13 bases between them. The CDR3 runs 15 residues. The germline gives CDR1 SEHNR, CDR2 FQNEAQ (reference sequence). CDR3 residues: CASSREASGTDTQYF. The DNA for the CDR3 is TGTGCCAGCAGCCGAGAGGCTAGCGGCACAGATACGCAGTATTTT.

This CDR3 is CASTLSAGTGSGYTF. The CDR3 bases are TGTGCCAGTACCCTCTCAGCGGGGACAGGGAGTGGCTACACCTTC. The chain is built from TRBV19 and TRBJ1-2; 9 nucleotides line up with TRBD1. The trim removed 7 bases at V and 7 bases at J, leaving 13 bases unmatched. The germline gives CDR1 LNHDA, CDR2 SQIVND (reference sequence). CDR3 length: 15 amino acids.

V gene TRBV5-1 combines with J gene TRBJ1-5, with 7 bases that match TRBD1. Germline loops: CDR1 SGHRS, CDR2 YFSETQ. V lost 0 bases and J lost 5; bases outside the gene matches: 2. CDR3 length: 14 residues. CDR3 sequence: CASSLGDSDQPQHF. The DNA of the CDR3 is TGCGCCAGCAGCTTGGGGGACAGCGATCAGCCCCAGCATTTT.

V gene TRBV6-1 combines with J gene TRBJ1-4; 9 positions match TRBD1. Germline CDR1 reads MNHNS; CDR2 reads SASEGT. This CDR3 has 16 residues. V lost 2 bases and J lost 5; bases outside the gene matches: 6. Written as DNA, the CDR3 is TGTGCCAGCAGTGAACTGGGAGACAGGGGGAATGAAAAACTGTTTTTT. Protein: CASSELGDRGNEKLFF.

This clone was found a few times. The chain recombines TRBV2 with TRBJ1-2, with TRBD1 identical over 7 bases. J gave up 8 bases and V 6 bases, and 12 bases lay outside the gene matches. Germline V gene sequence: CDR1 SNHLY, CDR2 FYNNEI. This CDR3 spans 14 amino acids. The chain's CDR3 is CASSGQEVIVGYTF. CDR3 DNA sequence: TGTGCCAGCAGCGGACAGGAGGTTATAGTAGGCTACACCTTC.

The V call is TRBV5-6, the J call TRBJ1-2; D might be TRBD1 (5 bases). CDR1 is SGHDT, CDR2 YYEEEE, per germline. This CDR3 comprises 12 residues. V dropped 2 bases and J dropped 7 bases, with 9 bases sitting between them. The CDR3 loop reads CASSFQGPGYTF. The CDR3 nucleotides read TGTGCCAGCAGCTTCCAGGGCCCTGGCTACACCTTC.

The CDR3 DNA reads as TGTGCCAGCAGCCAGGGGTGGTCTGAAGCTTTCTTT. It specifies CASSQGWSEAFF. The chain is built from TRBV27 and TRBJ1-1; D is possibly TRBD1 (6 bases). CDR3 length equals 12 residues. V lost 6 bases to trimming and J lost 6 bases, with 11 bases between them. Germline V gene sequence: CDR1 MNHEY, CDR2 SMNVEV (reference sequence).

The chain combines TRBV3-1 (or the pseudogene TRBV3-2) with TRBJ1-2; D is possibly TRBD1 (5 bases). This CDR3 is 14 amino acids long. Per germline, CDR1 LGHDT and CDR2 YNNKEL (reference sequence). Deletions cut 4 bases from V and 9 bases from J, with 18 bases between. The DNA of the CDR3 is TGTGCCAGCAGCCCACAGGTATCTATGCCCCGCTACACCTTC. It codes for CASSPQVSMPRYTF.